A single sample is the source of the 31 T cell receptor beta chains below, sequenced in a study of shared clonotypes between healthy human individuals. TCRdb's table, derived via immunoSEQ multiplex PCR, lists solely in-frame clones and lacks some. In the table there are some 2,400,000 clones, approximately 96% of which are singletons. Material for sequencing was naive CD4+ T cells sorted from blood. The subset was: CD45RA+ positively selected. These receptors were taken from a young man in good health.

The chain links TRBV7-2 to TRBJ2-2, with no clear D. The CDR3 sequence is 15 residues long. Deletions cut 8 bases from V and 4 bases from J, with 17 bases between. Germline V gene sequence: CDR1 SGHTA, CDR2 FQGNSA. This CDR3 reads CASAYGGGSTGELFF. The DNA of the CDR3 is TGTGCCAGCGCCTACGGCGGCGGTTCCACCGGGGAGCTGTTTTTT.

The chain links TRBV5-6 to TRBJ2-7; D possibly corresponds to TRBD1 (7 bases). V shed 0 bases and J shed 3 bases, with 13 bases lying between them. The CDR3 has 15 residues. Germline-derived CDR1 and CDR2 are SGHDT and YYEEEE. The CDR3, as DNA: TGTGCCAGCAGCTTGGTGCAGGGGGGCTTCTACGAGCAGTACTTC. It yields the protein CASSLVQGGFYEQYF.

The chain has TRBV5-1 and TRBJ1-2; no reliable D call. Germline V gives CDR1 SGHRS, CDR2 YFSETQ. V lost 0 bases to trimming and J lost 2 bases, with 8 bases between them. This CDR3 contains 14 residues. The CDR3 region has the DNA TGCGCCAGCAGCTTGGGGGAACCAAACTATGGCTACACCTTC. As protein: CASSLGEPNYGYTF.

The chain carries TRBV12-5 and TRBJ2-5, with D perhaps matching TRBD1 or TRBD2 (5 bases each). CDR1 is LGHNT and CDR2 is FRNRAP in the germline V gene. This CDR3 is 13 amino acids long. Trimming left V 5 bases short and J 5 bases short, with 12 bases between. This chain's CDR3 is CASGPGLGETQYF. As DNA, the CDR3 is TGTGCTAGTGGTCCGGGGCTAGGGGAGACCCAGTACTTC.

This chain connects TRBV7-9 to TRBJ1-2; 9 bases match TRBD1. Germline-derived CDR1 and CDR2 are SEHNR and FQNEAQ (reference sequence). The CDR3 contains 16 residues. V gave up 5 bases and J gave up 0 bases; unmatched junction bases: 7. CDR3 nucleotides: TGTGCCAGCAGCGGAAAACAGGGGGCTCCTAACTATGGCTACACCTTC. It translates to CASSGKQGAPNYGYTF.

This clone came up once. The V and J genes are TRBV14 and TRBJ2-4, with D possibly TRBD2 on 5 matching bases. The CDR3 loop spans 16 amino acids. V lost 5 bases and J 0 bases, leaving 14 bases between the germline ends. Germline CDR1 and CDR2: SGHDN and FVKESK. In DNA form, the CDR3 reads TGTGCCAGCAGCTTAGGGAGCGGAGTAGCCAAAAACATTCAGTACTTC. Translating it yields CASSLGSGVAKNIQYF.

The rearrangement uses TRBV11-2 and TRBJ1-2, with D perhaps matching TRBD1 (5 bases). Deletions cut 1 base from V and 7 bases from J, with 13 bases between. Germline assignment: CDR1 SGHAT and CDR2 FQNNGV. There are 14 residues in the CDR3. The CDR3 DNA follows: TGTGCCAGCAGCTTAGCAGGGCTCTCTCGTGGCTACACCTTC. Encoded protein: CASSLAGLSRGYTF.

DNA for the CDR3: TGTGCCAGCAGCTTGGCCGCTCTCGGAGAGACCCAGTACTTC. It codes for CASSLAALGETQYF. The V gene is TRBV5-4, the J gene TRBJ2-5; D is unresolved. The germline V gene has CDR1 SGHNT and CDR2 YYREEE (reference sequence). The CDR3 is 14 residues long. The ends were cut back, 0 bases at V and 4 bases at J, with 10 bases in the middle.

With regard to this clone: Relative to the germline gene, one junction end is altered; a read error may explain this. The chain combines TRBV5-4 with TRBJ2-7; possibly TRBD2 for D (6 bases). Germline assignment: CDR1 SGHNT and CDR2 YYREEE (reference sequence). The CDR3 contains 14 residues. CDR3 DNA sequence: TGTGCCAGCAGCTTGGGGACCCCGGGACTTTCGTTGGTCTTC. Translating it yields CASSLGTPGLSLVF.

V usage is TRBV28 and J usage is TRBJ2-1; a possible D gene is TRBD2 (6 bases). V lost 6 bases to trimming and J lost 11 bases, with 14 bases between them. This CDR3 has 12 residues. Per germline, CDR1 MDHEN and CDR2 SYDVKM. The CDR3 spells CASRRVAGKQFF. CDR3 sequence (DNA): TGTGCCAGCAGACGCGTGGCGGGAAAGCAGTTCTTC. The full variable domain, rest sourced from reference TRBV28 and TRBJ2-1, is DVKVTQSSRYLVKRTGEKVFLECVQDMDHENMFWYRQDPGLGLRLIYFSYDVKMKEKGDIPEGYSVSREKKERFSLILESASTNQTSMYLCASRRVAGKQFFGPGTRLTVL.

This sequence joins TRBV10-1 and TRBJ2-5; D possibly corresponds to TRBD2 (5 bases). With 1 base removed from V and 1 base from J, the gap between germline ends came to 13 bases. CDR3 length: 16 amino acids. Germline V gives CDR1 WNHNN, CDR2 SYGVQD (reference sequence). This chain's CDR3 is CASSEYGGLGQETQYF. DNA of the CDR3: TGCGCCAGCAGTGAGTATGGCGGGCTGGGCCAAGAGACCCAGTACTTC.

A note on this clone: Other DNA sequences in this sample translate to the same CDR3. This chain uses TRBV18 with TRBJ2-7, with a weak D call TRBD2 (5 bases). Germline assignment: CDR1 KGHSH and CDR2 LQKENI. CDR3 length: 11 amino acids. Trimming shortened V by 6 bases and J by 4 bases, and 7 bases separated the two germline ends. The CDR3 here is CASSRDYEQYF. The CDR3 nucleotides are TGTGCCAGCTCCCGGGATTACGAGCAGTACTTC.

The rearrangement links TRBV30 to TRBJ1-3, with TRBD1 as a possible D gene (5 bases). CDR3 length equals 13 residues. Germline V gene sequence: CDR1 GTSNPN, CDR2 SVGIG (reference sequence). V lost 4 bases and J lost 2, with 9 bases in between. The CDR3 protein is CAWNSDTGNTIYF. CDR3 in DNA: TGTGCCTGGAACTCGGACACTGGAAACACCATATATTTT.

As to this clone: This sample includes further DNA sequences coding for the same CDR3. This chain joins TRBV18 and TRBJ1-5; D is perhaps TRBD1 (5 bases). The germline CDR1 and CDR2 sequences are KGHSH and LQKENI. The CDR3 consists of 14 residues. Trimming took 4 bases from V and 1 from J, leaving 8 bases between them. Written as DNA, the CDR3 is TGTGCCAGCTCACTACGGGACAGCAATCAGCCCCAGCATTTT. Translation: CASSLRDSNQPQHF. The variable domain in full, with the rest retrieved from reference TRBV18 and TRBJ1-5, is NAGVMQNPRHLVRRRGQEARLRCSPMKGHSHVYWYRQLPEEGLKFMVYLQKENIIDESGMPKERFSAEFPKEGPSILRIQQVVRGDSAAYFCASSLRDSNQPQHFGDGTRLSIL.

The V call is TRBV9, the J call TRBJ1-6; the D is unclear. V lost 1 base, J lost 8 bases, and 10 bases lay in between. Germline assignment: CDR1 SGDLS and CDR2 YYNGEE. The CDR3 sequence is 14 residues long. CDR3 residues: CASSVTQVDSPLHF. For the CDR3, the DNA is TGTGCCAGCAGCGTAACCCAGGTAGATTCACCCCTCCACTTT.

This chain links TRBV28 with TRBJ2-7; D may be TRBD2 (6 bases). The CDR3 spans 14 residues. Trimming removed 4 bases from V and 1 base from J, with 11 bases in between. Germline assignment: CDR1 MDHEN and CDR2 SYDVKM. Written as DNA, the CDR3 is TGTGCCAGCAGTTGGGGCCGGGGGTCCTACGAGCAGTACTTC. Translating it yields CASSWGRGSYEQYF.

This clone has ten or more counts. V and J are TRBV5-6 and TRBJ2-7, with 7 bases that match TRBD2. Unmatched junction bases numbered 4, after V lost 2 bases and J lost 5 bases. This CDR3 contains 13 residues. Germline V gene data show CDR1 as SGHDT and CDR2 as YYEEEE. The CDR3 region has the DNA TGTGCCAGCAGCTTCGACGGGAGGAACGAGCAGTACTTC. Its protein is CASSFDGRNEQYF. The whole variable domain, filled in from reference TRBV5-6 and TRBJ2-7, reads DAGVTQSPTHLIKTRGQQVTLRCSPKSGHDTVSWYQQALGQGPQFIFQYYEEEERQRGNFPDRFSGHQFPNYSSELNVNALLLGDSALYLCASSFDGRNEQYFGPGTRLTVT.

The chain couples TRBV5-1 to TRBJ2-7; D remains ambiguous. The length of the CDR3 is 14 residues. V was clipped by 0 bases and J by 0 bases, with 7 bases between them. Germline CDR1 reads SGHRS; CDR2 reads YFSETQ. CDR3 sequence: CASSLGPTSYEQYF. Written as DNA, the CDR3 is TGCGCCAGCAGCTTGGGACCGACCTCCTACGAGCAGTACTTC. Based on the CDR3 plus reference TRBV5-1 and TRBJ2-7, the full variable domain is KAGVTQTPRYLIKTRGQQVTLSCSPISGHRSVSWYQQTPGQGLQFLFEYFSETQRNKGNFPGRFSGRQFSNSRSEMNVSTLELGDSALYLCASSLGPTSYEQYFGPGTRLTVT.

This clone was recorded only once. This sequence joins TRBV27 and TRBJ2-1; D could derive from TRBD1 or TRBD2 (6 bases each). Germline-derived CDR1 and CDR2 are MNHEY and SMNVEV (reference sequence). Trimming cost V 7 bases and J 3 bases, with 19 bases left between them. The CDR3 runs to 16 residues. CDR3: CASIRGGTGSYNEQFF. In nucleotides, the CDR3 is TGTGCCAGCATCCGGGGAGGTACAGGGAGCTACAATGAGCAGTTCTTC.

This chain connects TRBV4-1 to TRBJ2-1, with TRBD2 identical over 9 bases. The germline V gene encodes CDR1 MGHRA and CDR2 YSYEKL. The junction had 1 base not matched to a gene; V was cut back by 1 base and J by 6 bases. There are 14 residues in the CDR3. CDR3 residues: CASSQGTSVNEQFF. As DNA, the CDR3 is TGCGCCAGCAGCCAAGGGACTAGCGTCAATGAGCAGTTCTTC.

The chain couples TRBV5-1 to TRBJ2-1; TRBD1 is a possible D gene (6 bases). The CDR3 spans 14 residues. V was cut by 0 bases and J by 6 bases, with 10 bases left in between. Germline CDR1 reads SGHRS; CDR2 reads YFSETQ. DNA for the CDR3: TGCGCCAGCAGCTTGGTGGACAGTTTCAATGAGCAGTTCTTC. Encoded protein: CASSLVDSFNEQFF.

The CDR3 loop is CASRGGVSNQPQHF. In nucleotides, the CDR3 is TGTGCCAGCAGGGGGGGGGTTAGCAATCAGCCCCAGCATTTT. This sequence joins TRBV28 and TRBJ1-5; weak D call: TRBD1 (5 bases). The CDR3 is 14 amino acids. Germline V gene data show CDR1 as MDHEN and CDR2 as SYDVKM. V was cut by 6 bases and J by 0 bases, with 9 bases left in between.

As to this clone: One end of the junction does not line up with germline, which may come from a read error. The chain is built from TRBV20-1 and TRBJ2-1; 7 nucleotides agree with TRBD1. Per germline, CDR1 DFQATT and CDR2 SNEGSKA (reference sequence). The CDR3 has 11 residues. This CDR3 reads CSVQGVNGQFF. CDR3 sequence (DNA): TGCAGTGTGCAGGGGGTGAATGGGCAGTTCTTC.

This chain links TRBV28 with TRBJ1-1; a possible D gene is TRBD1 (5 bases). Trimming took off 6 bases at V and 5 bases at J, with 16 bases between the two ends. CDR1 and CDR2 (germline): MDHEN, SYDVKM. The length of the CDR3 is 14 residues. CDR3 coding DNA: TGTGCCAGCAGCAAGACCTGGCAGGGAACTGAAGCTTTCTTT. It is translated as CASSKTWQGTEAFF.

As concerns this clone: At one end the junction does not follow the germline gene, possibly because of a read error. The V call is TRBV7-7, the J call TRBJ1-5; D is uncertain. The CDR3 is made up of 16 amino acids. Per the germline V gene, CDR1 is SSHAT and CDR2 is FNYEAQ (reference sequence). CDR3 nucleotides: TGTGCTAGCAGCTTAGAAAAAAGACCTAGCAATCAGCCCCAGCATTTT. It is translated as CASSLEKRPSNQPQHF.

Of note for this clone: The same CDR3 arises from other DNA sequences in this sample as well. The chain is built from TRBV18 and TRBJ2-7; D call uncertain. Looked up from germline, CDR1 is KGHSH and CDR2 is LQKENI. Trimming left V 2 bases short and J 2 bases short, with 7 bases between. This CDR3 has 13 residues. The CDR3 bases are TGTGCCAGCTCACCAGATTCTGCCTACGAGCAGTACTTC. Amino acid sequence: CASSPDSAYEQYF.

As to this clone: Additional DNA sequences in this sample encode the identical CDR3. V and J are TRBV18 and TRBJ2-5; no clear D gene. V was pared by 1 base and J by 4 bases, with 7 bases between. The CDR3 runs to 13 residues. Germline-derived CDR1 and CDR2 are KGHSH and LQKENI. DNA of the CDR3: TGTGCCAGCTCACCACAGGGTAGAGAGACCCAGTACTTC. Its translation: CASSPQGRETQYF.

The V call is TRBV25-1, the J call TRBJ2-7; D remains ambiguous. V lost 3 bases and J lost 5, with 14 bases in between. Germline V gene lookup returns CDR1 MGHDK and CDR2 SYGVNS. This CDR3 is built from 14 residues. The CDR3 loop reads CASSDPGGWNEQYF. In DNA, the CDR3 is TGTGCCAGCAGTGACCCTGGTGGATGGAACGAGCAGTACTTC.

The V and J genes are TRBV18 and TRBJ2-7, with 8 bases fitting TRBD1. The CDR3 length is 15 residues. The V gene's germline CDR1 is KGHSH and CDR2 LQKENI. Germline trimming cut 0 bases from V and 4 bases from J; bases unmatched to any gene: 5. CDR3: CASSPPRDRKYEQYF. In DNA, the CDR3 is TGTGCCAGCTCACCACCGCGGGACAGGAAATACGAGCAGTACTTC.

V usage is TRBV5-3 and J usage is TRBJ2-7; TRBD1 or TRBD2 may be the D gene (5 bases each). TRBV5-3 is labeled an ORF, and its function is uncertain. This CDR3 contains 12 residues. V gave up 0 bases and J gave up 9 bases, with 10 bases separating them. CDR3 sequence reads: CARSLVGTGQYF. In DNA form, the CDR3 reads TGTGCCAGAAGCTTGGTTGGGACGGGGCAGTACTTC.

The chain employs TRBV2 and TRBJ2-3; 14 nucleotides line up with TRBD2. This CDR3 contains 16 residues. The ends lost 5 bases at V and 6 bases at J; junction bases unmatched: 7. CDR1 and CDR2 (germline): SNHLY, FYNNEI. The CDR3 sequence: CASSYRLAGGPDTQYF. CDR3 in DNA: TGTGCCAGCAGTTACCGACTAGCGGGAGGGCCGGATACGCAGTATTTT.